The 28 T cell receptor beta chains below were found in one sample sequenced in a study of cytomegalovirus exposure and HLA in healthy donors. Primers for the PCR totalled 60 Vbeta and 13 Jbeta. Sequencing was performed with immunoSEQ multiplex PCR; in TCRdb, only in-frame clones are kept and a portion is missing. The table has 110,000 to 150,000 clones, roughly 73% seen once. The sample taken for sequencing was PBMCs. These TCRs come from a female donor in good health and CMV-seronegative.

This clone was seen just once. This chain joins TRBV9 and TRBJ1-2, with 8 bases matching TRBD1. In germline, CDR1 is SGDLS, CDR2 YYNGEE. Trimming cost V 4 bases and J 5 bases; bases outside gene matches: 13. This CDR3 is 16 amino acids long. CDR3 in amino acids: CASSPETGAVLYGYTF. The CDR3 bases are TGTGCCAGCAGCCCAGAGACAGGGGCGGTGTTATATGGCTACACCTTC.

The chain recombines TRBV27 with TRBJ2-7; 10 positions match TRBD1. The length of the CDR3 is 15 residues. J was trimmed by 4 bases and V by 5 bases; bases with no gene match: 8. Germline CDR1 MNHEY, CDR2 SMNVEV (reference sequence). The CDR3 protein is CASSPRGQGRYEQYF. CDR3 DNA sequence: TGTGCCAGCAGTCCCCGGGGACAGGGGCGTTACGAGCAGTACTTC.

The rearrangement links TRBV6-1 to TRBJ2-1; no clear D. This CDR3 region has 13 residues. Germline V gene sequence: CDR1 MNHNS, CDR2 SASEGT. V dropped 2 bases and J dropped 14 bases, with 16 bases sitting between them. CDR3 region: CASSESSVPEEFF. The CDR3 nucleotides read TGTGCCAGCAGTGAATCGAGTGTGCCAGAGGAGTTCTTC.

This chain uses TRBV7-2 with TRBJ2-7; TRBD2 matches 7 bases. Trimming took 5 bases from V and 2 from J; bases not matched to a gene: 9. This CDR3 has 15 residues. Germline CDR1 SGHTA, CDR2 FQGNSA. This CDR3 reads CASSQGRGGTYEQYF. CDR3 nucleotides: TGTGCCAGCAGCCAAGGGAGGGGAGGGACCTACGAGCAGTACTTC.

This clone was seen only once. CDR3 sequence reads: CASSLLVIVGEFYNEQFF. Written as DNA, the CDR3 is TGCGCCAGCAGCCTTCTCGTGATTGTGGGAGAGTTTTACAATGAGCAGTTCTTC. The chain couples TRBV4-1 to TRBJ2-1; a weak D match, TRBD2 (5 bases). The CDR3 is made up of 18 amino acids. CDR1 and CDR2 from the germline V gene are MGHRA and YSYEKL. With 4 bases removed from V and 4 bases from J, the gap between germline ends came to 23 bases.

J is TRBJ1-4 and V is TRBV28; 12 bases are shared with TRBD1. Germline lookup yields CDR1 MDHEN and CDR2 SYDVKM. Trimming removed 6 bases from V and 8 bases from J; junction bases left unmatched: 13. The CDR3 is 17 residues long. This CDR3 reads CASSETGTGGRTEKLFF. The CDR3 nucleotides are TGTGCCAGCAGCGAAACCGGGACAGGGGGCAGGACGGAAAAACTGTTTTTT. Full variable domain (rest looked up from reference TRBV28 and TRBJ1-4): DVKVTQSSRYLVKRTGEKVFLECVQDMDHENMFWYRQDPGLGLRLIYFSYDVKMKEKGDIPEGYSVSREKKERFSLILESASTNQTSMYLCASSETGTGGRTEKLFFGSGTQLSVL.

This clone has more than one count but fewer than ten. V gene TRBV4-1 combines with J gene TRBJ2-3, with 9 bases fitting TRBD2. V gave up 0 bases and J gave up 7 bases; unmatched junction bases: 14. The germline gives CDR1 MGHRA, CDR2 YSYEKL. CDR3 length: 18 residues. This chain's CDR3 is CASSQDGVGAGGSNTQYF. The CDR3 bases are TGCGCCAGCAGCCAAGACGGGGTTGGAGCGGGGGGTTCCAATACGCAGTATTTT.

This clone came up once. The chain recombines TRBV2 with TRBJ1-6; TRBD1 matches at 7 bases. CDR1 and CDR2 (germline): SNHLY, FYNNEI. V was clipped by 7 bases and J by 8 bases; unmatched bases: 17. This CDR3 region has 17 residues. The CDR3: CASMISGQVRNHSPLHF. CDR3 sequence (DNA): TGTGCCAGCATGATCTCAGGACAGGTCCGAAACCATTCACCCCTCCACTTT.

The rearrangement joins TRBV7-9 to TRBJ2-7; D may be TRBD2 (5 bases). The germline V gene has CDR1 SEHNR and CDR2 FQNEAQ (reference sequence). V lost 5 bases to trimming and J lost 2 bases, with 22 bases between them. The length of the CDR3 is 17 residues. The CDR3 bases are TGTGCCAGCAGCCCCCAAGAGGGTAGAGGGCATCCCTACGAGCAGTACTTC. Encoded protein: CASSPQEGRGHPYEQYF.

This clone has a handful of counts. V is TRBV6-1 and J is TRBJ1-4; 7 nucleotides match TRBD1. Germline CDR1 and CDR2: MNHNS and SASEGT. The CDR3 covers 13 residues. V trimming: 9 bases; J trimming: 6 bases; junction bases outside the gene matches: 7. CDR3 in DNA: TGTGCCAGAGAGACAGGGAAGGATGAAAAACTGTTTTTT. This translates into CARETGKDEKLFF.

The chain is built from TRBV29-1 and TRBJ2-1; D may be TRBD1 (5 bases). V dropped 4 bases and J dropped 0 bases, with 13 bases sitting between them. The CDR3 has 15 residues. Germline V gene lookup returns CDR1 SQVTM and CDR2 ANQGSEA. CDR3 region: CSVVSRQNSYNEQFF. CDR3 DNA: TGCAGCGTTGTCTCCAGACAGAACTCCTACAATGAGCAGTTCTTC.

This chain connects TRBV6-1 to TRBJ1-5; 9 bases map to TRBD1. The germline gives CDR1 MNHNS, CDR2 SASEGT. J was trimmed by 0 bases and V by 3 bases; bases with no gene match: 3. The CDR3 consists of 16 residues. CDR3 coding DNA: TGTGCCAGCAGTGAGGGGACAGGGATTAGCAATCAGCCCCAGCATTTT. Translation: CASSEGTGISNQPQHF.

The rearrangement links TRBV5-6 to TRBJ1-6, with D unresolved. V was clipped by 4 bases and J by 0 bases, with 8 bases between them. Germline CDR1 reads SGHDT; CDR2 reads YYEEEE. This CDR3 contains 15 residues. This CDR3 is CASSMGGSYNSPLHF. DNA of the CDR3: TGTGCCAGCAGCATGGGCGGCTCCTATAATTCACCCCTCCACTTT. Supplemented by reference TRBV5-6 and TRBJ1-6, the full variable domain reads DAGVTQSPTHLIKTRGQQVTLRCSPKSGHDTVSWYQQALGQGPQFIFQYYEEEERQRGNFPDRFSGHQFPNYSSELNVNALLLGDSALYLCASSMGGSYNSPLHFGNGTRLTVT.

This clone was seen a handful of times. This chain connects TRBV11-3 to TRBJ1-1, with D unclear. CDR1 SGHNT and CDR2 YENEEA come from the germline V gene. This CDR3 has 14 residues. Trimming cost V 5 bases and J 5 bases, with 15 bases left between them. CDR3 protein: CASSPRHGGTEAFF. CDR3 bases: TGTGCCAGCAGCCCCCGACATGGTGGGACTGAAGCTTTCTTT. The whole variable domain, remainder taken from reference TRBV11-3 and TRBJ1-1, is EAGVVQSPRYKIIEKKQPVAFWCNPISGHNTLYWYLQNLGQGPELLIRYENEEAVDDSQLPKDRFSAERLKGVDSTLKIQPAELGDSAVYLCASSPRHGGTEAFFGQGTRLTVV.

The chain links TRBV28 to TRBJ1-3, with TRBD1 matching 9 bases. The CDR3 has 16 residues. From germline, CDR1 is MDHEN and CDR2 SYDVKM. Trimming at V came to 7 bases and at J to 8 bases, leaving 15 bases not matched to a gene. CDR3 in amino acids: CASTWSGQGQRDTIYF. The CDR3 coding sequence is TGTGCCAGCACTTGGAGTGGACAGGGGCAAAGGGACACCATATATTTT.

This chain links TRBV14 with TRBJ1-1; perhaps TRBD1 as D (6 bases). Germline lookup yields CDR1 SGHDN and CDR2 FVKESK. Trimming removed 4 bases at V and 6 bases at J, with 15 bases between. The CDR3 totals 14 residues. The CDR3 sequence: CASSPIDRSAEAFF. DNA for the CDR3: TGTGCCAGCAGCCCCATTGACAGGAGCGCTGAAGCTTTCTTT.

This clone has only one observation. The CDR3 sequence is CAWTGGLEQPQHF. The CDR3, as DNA: TGTGCCTGGACGGGGGGGTTGGAGCAGCCCCAGCATTTT. The genes are TRBV30 and TRBJ1-5, with D maybe TRBD1 (5 bases). The length of the CDR3 is 13 residues. Germline V lookup: CDR1 GTSNPN, CDR2 SVGIG (reference sequence). The V end was cut by 4 bases, the J end by 7 bases, with 14 bases between.

The J gene is TRBJ2-7, the V gene TRBV19; TRBD2 is a possible D gene (7 bases). The germline V and J ends were trimmed by 2 bases and 7 bases, with 18 bases remaining between them. This CDR3 comprises 15 residues. Germline assignment: CDR1 LNHDA and CDR2 SQIVND (reference sequence). The CDR3 DNA sequence: TGTGCCAGTAGTATAAAGGGGGAGGGTTCTGGGGAGCAGTACTTC. Its translation is CASSIKGEGSGEQYF.

This clone turned up a few times. V and J are TRBV5-8 and TRBJ1-1, with a tentative D call TRBD1 (5 bases). Trimming left V 2 bases short and J 4 bases short, with 15 bases between. Germline values: CDR1 SGHTS, CDR2 YDEGEE. The CDR3 is 15 residues long. Here the CDR3 DNA reads TGTGCCAGCAGCTTTGTCGGTTGGGGGGGCACTGAAGCTTTCTTT. Residues: CASSFVGWGGTEAFF. Looking up the rest from reference TRBV5-8 and TRBJ1-1 gives the full variable domain: EAGVTQSPTHLIKTRGQQATLRCSPISGHTSVYWYQQALGLGLQFLLWYDEGEERNRGNFPPRFSGRQFPNYSSELNVNALELEDSALYLCASSFVGWGGTEAFFGQGTRLTVV.

The chain employs TRBV9 and TRBJ2-1; tentative D call: TRBD2 (7 bases). The length of the CDR3 is 14 residues. The V end lost 2 bases, the J end lost 5 bases, and 11 bases lay between the germline ends. Germline CDR1 and CDR2: SGDLS and YYNGEE. The CDR3 bases are TGTGCCAGCAGCGTGGGGGGGGCCCACAATGAGCAGTTCTTC. Amino acid sequence: CASSVGGAHNEQFF.

V usage is TRBV10-3 and J usage is TRBJ2-1; D is perhaps TRBD1 (5 bases). The germline gives CDR1 ENHRY, CDR2 SYGVKD. Trimming cost V 0 bases and J 10 bases, with 13 bases left between them. This CDR3 is 14 amino acids long. The CDR3 DNA reads TGTGCCATCAGTGAGTCGGGGCAGGGTTCAGAGCAGTTCTTC. Translation: CAISESGQGSEQFF.

The chain combines TRBV5-8 with TRBJ2-3, with a possible D match to TRBD2 (5 bases). The CDR3 runs to 12 residues. Germline CDR1 is SGHTS and CDR2 is YDEGEE. V was shortened by 2 bases and J by 6 bases, with 7 bases between the two germline ends. The CDR3 spells CASSFGMDTQYF. In nucleotides, the CDR3 is TGTGCCAGCAGCTTCGGGATGGATACGCAGTATTTT. The whole variable domain, remainder taken from reference TRBV5-8 and TRBJ2-3, is EAGVTQSPTHLIKTRGQQATLRCSPISGHTSVYWYQQALGLGLQFLLWYDEGEERNRGNFPPRFSGRQFPNYSSELNVNALELEDSALYLCASSFGMDTQYFGPGTRLTVL.

The CDR3 spells CASSEGQGAPGEQYF. CDR3 nucleotide sequence: TGTGCCAGCAGTGAAGGACAGGGGGCTCCGGGGGAGCAGTACTTC. The chain couples TRBV6-1 to TRBJ2-5; 10 nucleotides line up with TRBD1. The CDR3 sequence is 15 residues long. V was clipped by 1 base and J by 11 bases; unmatched bases: 10. CDR1 is MNHNS, CDR2 SASEGT, per germline.

The chain is built from TRBV18 and TRBJ2-1, with 12 bases fitting TRBD2. The germline V gene has CDR1 KGHSH and CDR2 LQKENI. The CDR3 contains 16 residues. The J segment lost 5 bases and the V segment lost 1 base, leaving 3 bases of the junction unmatched. The CDR3 protein is CASSPLLAGGDNEQFF. The CDR3 DNA follows: TGTGCCAGCTCACCACTCCTAGCGGGAGGGGACAATGAGCAGTTCTTC.

This clone has a single count. V is TRBV28 and J is TRBJ2-5; no definite D call. V gave up 5 bases and J gave up 5 bases, with 15 bases separating them. The CDR3 consists of 14 residues. Per the germline V gene, CDR1 is MDHEN and CDR2 is SYDVKM. The DNA for the CDR3 is TGTGCCAGCAGTCTCCCGAGCCGTCCGGAGACCCAGTACTTC. Translating gives CASSLPSRPETQYF.

V is TRBV4-1 and J is TRBJ1-1; 8 bases align to TRBD1. The CDR3 covers 15 residues. The germline V gene has CDR1 MGHRA and CDR2 YSYEKL. V dropped 1 base and J dropped 3; count of bases not matched to a gene: 4. The CDR3 reads CASSQGQGLDTEAFF. The CDR3 DNA sequence: TGCGCCAGCAGCCAAGGACAGGGGTTGGACACTGAAGCTTTCTTT.

This chain links TRBV5-4 with TRBJ1-3; tentative D call: TRBD1 (5 bases). The ends were cut back, 4 bases at V and 7 bases at J, with 12 bases in the middle. The CDR3 consists of 13 residues. In germline, CDR1 is SGHNT, CDR2 YYREEE (reference sequence). DNA of the CDR3: TGTGCCAGCAGCGCCCGGGGGGGGAACACCATATATTTT. Its translation: CASSARGGNTIYF.

The table lists this clone with a count of one. The chain recombines TRBV19 with TRBJ1-5; D possibly corresponds to TRBD1 (5 bases). Germline V gives CDR1 LNHDA, CDR2 SQIVND (reference sequence). The CDR3 totals 14 residues. Trimming took off 4 bases at V and 2 bases at J, with 9 bases between the two ends. Here the CDR3 reads CASSRGRGNQPQHF. The DNA for the CDR3 is TGTGCCAGTAGTAGGGGCAGGGGCAATCAGCCCCAGCATTTT.